The clone carrying this T cell receptor beta chain was recorded a few times. The record originates from a study of blood T cell repertoires in COVID-19. The CDR3 loop spans 15 amino acids. V lost 4 bases and J 3 bases, leaving 13 bases between the germline ends. Germline CDR1 reads SQVTM; CDR2 reads ANQGSEA. TCRdb's copy holds only in-frame clones and misses some; the assay was immunoSEQ multiplex PCR. The data contain 45,000 to 55,000 clones, approximately 85% of them singletons. The receptor's source is a woman of 80 years or more with acute or convalescent COVID-19. This chain uses TRBV29-1 with TRBJ2-6, with D tentatively TRBD1 (6 bases). Specimen: peripheral blood. The chain's CDR3 is CSVVLQGFGANVLTF. The CDR3 DNA follows: TGCAGCGTTGTCCTACAGGGATTTGGGGCCAACGTCCTGACTTTC. The full variable domain, its missing parts supplied by reference TRBV29-1 and TRBJ2-6, is SAVISQKPSRDICQRGTSLTIQCQVDSQVTMMFWYRQQPGQSLTLIATANQGSEATYESGFVIDKFPISRPNLTFSTLTVSNMSPEDSSIYLCSVVLQGFGANVLTFGAGSRLTVL.